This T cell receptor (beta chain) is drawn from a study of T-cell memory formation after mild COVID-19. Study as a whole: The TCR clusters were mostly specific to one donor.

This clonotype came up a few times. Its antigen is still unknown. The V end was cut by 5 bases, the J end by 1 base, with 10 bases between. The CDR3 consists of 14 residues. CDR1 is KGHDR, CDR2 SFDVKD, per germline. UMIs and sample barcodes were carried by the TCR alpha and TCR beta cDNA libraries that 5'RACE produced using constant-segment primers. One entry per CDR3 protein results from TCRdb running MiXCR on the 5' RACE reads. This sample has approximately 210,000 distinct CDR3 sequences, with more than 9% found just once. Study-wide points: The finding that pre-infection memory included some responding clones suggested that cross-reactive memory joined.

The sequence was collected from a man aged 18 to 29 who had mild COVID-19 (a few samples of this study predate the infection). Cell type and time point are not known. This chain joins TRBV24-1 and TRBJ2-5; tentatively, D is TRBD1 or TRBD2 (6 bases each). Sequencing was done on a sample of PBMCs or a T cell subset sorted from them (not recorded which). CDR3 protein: CATSVSGAQETQYF. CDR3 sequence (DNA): TGTGCCACCAGTGTCTCGGGGGCCCAAGAGACCCAGTACTTC.